This paragraph reports one T cell receptor (beta chain). The source of the sample is a study of cytomegalovirus exposure and HLA in healthy donors. V shed 6 bases and J shed 2 bases, with 11 bases lying between them. The length of the CDR3 is 14 residues. Germline V gene sequence: CDR1 MNHEY, CDR2 SVGAGI. The repertoire was sequenced with immunoSEQ multiplex PCR; TCRdb's copy has only in-frame clones and lacks some. The sample yields around 71,000 clones, approximately 96% seen once. The V gene is TRBV6-5, the J gene TRBJ1-3; no clear D gene. The sequencing sample was made of PBMCs. The TCR comes from a man aged 18 to 30 in good health and CMV-seropositive. Here the CDR3 DNA reads TGTGCCAGCAGCGGGTCTTACGCTGGAAACACCATATATTTT. This codes for CASSGSYAGNTIYF.